This T cell receptor (beta chain) was captured by sequencing in a study of cytomegalovirus exposure and HLA in healthy donors. In its sample, this clone was seen once. Its cognate antigen is unknown. Per the germline V gene, CDR1 is SGHRS and CDR2 is YFSETQ. This CDR3 has 17 residues. The V and J ends lost 4 bases and 3 bases, in that order; junction bases with no gene match: 12. Whole-study findings and limits: For cytomegalovirus status, the classifier reportedly gave diagnoses with high specificity and sensitivity. The study put 150 to 200 TCR beta chains on its list as cytomegalovirus-associated. Most TCRs appeared rarely, but some public TCRs recurred in many donors.

Sequenced by immunoSEQ multiplex PCR; TCRdb stores in-frame clones only, minus some. The sample holds 100,000 to 150,000 clones, approximately 91% seen once. While the first cohort had hundreds of subjects, the donors belonged to the separate validation cohort of roughly 130 subjects. The TCR originated in a man aged 30 to 39 in good health and CMV-seronegative. Sequenced material: PBMCs. V is TRBV5-1 and J is TRBJ2-1; 8 positions agree with TRBD1. The CDR3 nucleotides read TGCGCCAGCAGCCCACCGTGGGCAGGGGGCGGCTACAATGAGCAGTTCTTC. Amino acid sequence: CASSPPWAGGGYNEQFF. Full variable domain (rest looked up from reference TRBV5-1 and TRBJ2-1): KAGVTQTPRYLIKTRGQQVTLSCSPISGHRSVSWYQQTPGQGLQFLFEYFSETQRNKGNFPGRFSGRQFSNSRSEMNVSTLELGDSALYLCASSPPWAGGGYNEQFFGPGTRLTVL.